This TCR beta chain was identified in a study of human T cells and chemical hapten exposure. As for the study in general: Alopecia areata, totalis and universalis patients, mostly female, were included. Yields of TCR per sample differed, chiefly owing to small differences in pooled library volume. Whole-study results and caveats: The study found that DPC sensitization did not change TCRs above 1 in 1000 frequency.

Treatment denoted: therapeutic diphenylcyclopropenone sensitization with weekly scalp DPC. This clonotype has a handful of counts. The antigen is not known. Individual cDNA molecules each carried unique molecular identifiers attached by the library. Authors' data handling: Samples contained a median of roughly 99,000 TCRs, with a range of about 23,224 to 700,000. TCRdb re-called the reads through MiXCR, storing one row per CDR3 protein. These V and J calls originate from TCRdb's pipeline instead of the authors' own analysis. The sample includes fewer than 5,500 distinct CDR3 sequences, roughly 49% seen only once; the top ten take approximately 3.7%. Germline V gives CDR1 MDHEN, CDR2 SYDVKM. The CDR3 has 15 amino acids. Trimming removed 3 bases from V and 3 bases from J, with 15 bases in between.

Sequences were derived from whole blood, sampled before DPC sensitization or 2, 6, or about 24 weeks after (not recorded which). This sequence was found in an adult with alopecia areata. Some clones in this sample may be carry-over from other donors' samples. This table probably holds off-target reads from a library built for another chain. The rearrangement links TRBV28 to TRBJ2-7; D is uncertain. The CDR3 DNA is TGTGCCAGCAGTTTTGGACCCCGAGGTGACTACGAGCAGTACTTC. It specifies CASSFGPRGDYEQYF.